A selection of T cell receptor beta chains follows, all from one sample in a study of cytomegalovirus exposure and HLA in healthy donors. TCRdb's copy holds only in-frame clones and misses some; the assay was immunoSEQ multiplex PCR. The repertoire holds around 100,000 clones, 55% to 65% seen once, with less than 4.5% in the top ten. The sample was PBMCs. These receptors came from a man aged 30-40 years in good health and CMV-seropositive. Both conserved end residues are part of each CDR3. The order of the fields is J gene, clone size, V gene, D gene, CDR3 DNA, CDR3 protein. The D gene is left open where the match is weak. Clone size is given for some rows only: seen once, a few or many times, or a class if the clone is expanded.

J: TRBJ2-3; size: NA; V: TRBV10-3; D: NA; DNA: TGTGCCATCAGTGAGTTTCCTTTTTCAGAAAGTACGCAGTATTTT; CDR3: CAISEFPFSESTQYF
J: TRBJ2-7; size: NA; V: TRBV7-2; D: NA; DNA: TGTGCCAGCAGCTCGGTAGCGGACTCCTACGAGCAGTACTTC; CDR3: CASSSVADSYEQYF
J: TRBJ2-1; size: NA; V: TRBV5-1; D: TRBD2; DNA: TGCGCCAGCAGCCCGAAGCGGGGGGAATACAATGAGCAGTTCTTC; CDR3: CASSPKRGEYNEQFF
J: TRBJ2-3; size: NA; V: TRBV13; D: NA; DNA: TGTGCCAGCAGCCCCCCGTTAGATGGGGGGAAAGATACGCAGTATTTT; CDR3: CASSPPLDGGKDTQYF
J: TRBJ1-1; size: NA; V: TRBV29-1; D: TRBD1; DNA: TGCAGCGCCGACCAGGGGGAGGCTTTCTTT; CDR3: CSADQGEAFF
J: TRBJ2-3; size: NA; V: TRBV7-9; D: NA; DNA: TGTGCCAGCAGCTTAGTTGGGGGGACAGATACGCAGTATTTT; CDR3: CASSLVGGTDTQYF
J: TRBJ2-1; size: NA; V: TRBV7-9; D: TRBD1; DNA: TGTGCCAGCAGCTTAGCCCAACAGGGGAATGAGCAGTTCTTC; CDR3: CASSLAQQGNEQFF
J: TRBJ2-1; size: NA; V: TRBV11-2; D: TRBD1; DNA: TGTGCCAGCAGCCCTGACAGGGGGAGGCCTCAGTTCTTC; CDR3: CASSPDRGRPQFF
J: TRBJ2-7; size: once; V: TRBV19; D: TRBD1; DNA: TGTGCCAGTAGTACCGGGACAGGGGGCTCCTACGAGCAGTACTTC; CDR3: CASSTGTGGSYEQYF
J: TRBJ1-2; size: NA; V: TRBV20-1; D: NA; DNA: TGCAGTGCTAGCGAGAGAGATGGCTACACCTTC; CDR3: CSASERDGYTF
J: TRBJ2-1; size: few; V: TRBV25-1; D: NA; DNA: TGTGCCAGCAGTGAATACAGGGGCGGCAATGAGCAGTTCTTC; CDR3: CASSEYRGGNEQFF
J: TRBJ2-3; size: NA; V: TRBV30; D: NA; DNA: TGTGCCTGGAGTTCTTCCACCCCAGGTACGCAGTATTTT; CDR3: CAWSSSTPGTQYF
J: TRBJ2-7; size: NA; V: TRBV27; D: NA; DNA: TGTGCCAGCACCCCCTCGGTGATCCCCAGGCGAGGGGAGCAGTACTTC; CDR3: CASTPSVIPRRGEQYF
J: TRBJ2-5; size: few; V: TRBV6-5; D: NA; DNA: TGTGCCAGCAGTGACACCCGGGGGGAGACCCAGTACTTC; CDR3: CASSDTRGETQYF
J: TRBJ1-1; size: NA; V: TRBV6-6; D: NA; DNA: TGTGCCAGCAGCACCTCCAGGCTCATGAACACTGAAGCTTTCTTT; CDR3: CASSTSRLMNTEAFF
J: TRBJ2-1; size: NA; V: TRBV6-5; D: TRBD1; DNA: TGTGCCAGCAGTGAGGGGACAGGGGGTAATGAGCAGTTCTTC; CDR3: CASSEGTGGNEQFF
J: TRBJ1-6; size: NA; V: TRBV18; D: NA; DNA: TGTGCCAGCTCACCACAGGAGAATTCACCCCTCCACTTT; CDR3: CASSPQENSPLHF
J: TRBJ1-1; size: NA; V: TRBV2; D: NA; DNA: TGTGCCAGCAGCGGGGGGGCTGAAGCTTTCTTT; CDR3: CASSGGAEAFF
J: TRBJ1-6; size: NA; V: TRBV5-1; D: NA; DNA: TGCGCCAGCAGCTTACGCAGGTTTGATAATTCACCCCTCCACTTT; CDR3: CASSLRRFDNSPLHF
J: TRBJ2-5; size: NA; V: TRBV7-9; D: NA; DNA: TGTGCCAGCAGCCCGGGAATCCAAGAGACCCAGTACTTC; CDR3: CASSPGIQETQYF
J: TRBJ1-1; size: NA; V: TRBV7-9; D: TRBD1; DNA: TGTGCCAGCAGCTCCCCAGCGGCGCAGGGGGAGACTGAAGCTTTCTTT; CDR3: CASSSPAAQGETEAFF
J: TRBJ1-2; size: once; V: TRBV13; D: NA; DNA: TGTGCCAGCAGCTTAGAGGGGTACTATGGCTACACCTTC; CDR3: CASSLEGYYGYTF
J: TRBJ2-7; size: NA; V: TRBV5-1; D: NA; DNA: TGCGCCAGCAGCTCTACGGGTACCTACGAGCAGTACTTC; CDR3: CASSSTGTYEQYF
J: TRBJ2-3; size: NA; V: TRBV2; D: NA; DNA: TGTGCCAGCAGCTTCCCAGATACGCAGTATTTT; CDR3: CASSFPDTQYF
J: TRBJ1-5; size: few; V: TRBV10-3; D: NA; DNA: TGTGCCATCAGTGAGTCTACGGTGAGTGGTCAGCCCCAGCATTTT; CDR3: CAISESTVSGQPQHF
J: TRBJ2-1; size: few; V: TRBV15; D: TRBD2; DNA: TGTGCCACCAGCAGGGCTACCGGGACTACCCACAATGAGCAGTTCTTC; CDR3: CATSRATGTTHNEQFF
J: TRBJ1-1; size: once; V: TRBV7-3; D: NA; DNA: TGTGCCAGCAGCTTAACGGCGGGGGGCACTGAAGCTTTCTTT; CDR3: CASSLTAGGTEAFF
J: TRBJ2-3; size: NA; V: TRBV6-4; D: NA; DNA: TGTGCCAGCAGTGACCAGGGCGCAGATACGCAGTATTTT; CDR3: CASSDQGADTQYF
J: TRBJ1-2; size: NA; V: TRBV2; D: TRBD1; DNA: TGTGCCAGCTATATTACAGGGGTAAAAGGCTACACCTTC; CDR3: CASYITGVKGYTF
J: TRBJ1-6; size: NA; V: TRBV18; D: TRBD1; DNA: TGTGCCAGCTCACAAACAGGGGATTCACCCCTCCACTTT; CDR3: CASSQTGDSPLHF
J: TRBJ1-1; size: NA; V: TRBV7-9; D: TRBD1; DNA: TGTGCCAGCAGCACGCGGACAGGACCGAACACTGAAGCTTTCTTT; CDR3: CASSTRTGPNTEAFF
J: TRBJ1-5; size: NA; V: TRBV6-1; D: NA; DNA: TGTGCCAGCAGTGAAGGGTTTTACAGGAGAAACAATCAGCCCCAGCATTTT; CDR3: CASSEGFYRRNNQPQHF
J: TRBJ2-1; size: once; V: TRBV2; D: TRBD2; DNA: TGTGCCAGCAGAGGGGGGAGCGGGGGGCCGGTCGATGAGCAGTTCTTC; CDR3: CASRGGSGGPVDEQFF
J: TRBJ1-4; size: NA; V: TRBV14; D: TRBD1; DNA: TGTGCCAGCAGTCTTGCACAGGGGGCCGGGGAAAAACTGTTTTTT; CDR3: CASSLAQGAGEKLFF
J: TRBJ2-1; size: few; V: TRBV19; D: NA; DNA: TGTGCCAGTAGTATCATGAACAGCTTATACAATGAGCAGTTCTTC; CDR3: CASSIMNSLYNEQFF
J: TRBJ2-5; size: NA; V: TRBV7-9; D: TRBD2; DNA: TGTGCCAGCAGCTCCGGGGGGGCCTGGGAGACCCAGTACTTC; CDR3: CASSSGGAWETQYF
J: TRBJ2-3; size: NA; V: TRBV29-1; D: NA; DNA: TGCAGCGTGAGGGGGTCGCCCACAGATACGCAGTATTTT; CDR3: CSVRGSPTDTQYF
J: TRBJ1-1; size: NA; V: TRBV7-3; D: TRBD1; DNA: TGTGCCAGCAGCGCACACAGGGGGCTCACTGAAGCTTTCTTT; CDR3: CASSAHRGLTEAFF
J: TRBJ2-7; size: few; V: TRBV5-1; D: TRBD1; DNA: TGCGCCAGCAGCTCATCCACAGGGGGCGGCTGGCAGTACTTC; CDR3: CASSSSTGGGWQYF
J: TRBJ2-4; size: once; V: TRBV9; D: TRBD1; DNA: TGTGCCAGCAGCGTTACAGGGGGCGTAGAAAACATTCAGTACTTC; CDR3: CASSVTGGVENIQYF
J: TRBJ2-5; size: NA; V: TRBV18; D: NA; DNA: TGTGCCAGCTCACCATACGGGGGTTTGGAGACCCAGTACTTC; CDR3: CASSPYGGLETQYF
J: TRBJ2-1; size: NA; V: TRBV5-5; D: TRBD2; DNA: TGTGCCAGCAGCTTGGTATTCGAACTAGCGGCCACCGAGCAGTTCTTC; CDR3: CASSLVFELAATEQFF
J: TRBJ2-1; size: few; V: TRBV7-3; D: NA; DNA: TGTGCCAGCAGCTCAGACTTCTCGACGAGATTCAATGAGCAGTTCTTC; CDR3: CASSSDFSTRFNEQFF
J: TRBJ2-1; size: NA; V: TRBV6-1; D: NA; DNA: TGTGCCAGCAGTGGGCAGGGGCCCTACAATGAGCAGTTCTTC; CDR3: CASSGQGPYNEQFF
J: TRBJ2-5; size: NA; V: TRBV6-5; D: NA; DNA: TGTGCCAGCAGTTACTCCTCTGGACTCGACCAGTACTTC; CDR3: CASSYSSGLDQYF
J: TRBJ1-6; size: NA; V: TRBV4-1; D: NA; DNA: TGCGCCAGCAGCCAAGAGGGAGGAGCGCTCTATAATTCACCCCTCCACTTT; CDR3: CASSQEGGALYNSPLHF
J: TRBJ2-5; size: NA; V: TRBV11-2; D: NA; DNA: TGTGCCAGCAGCTTACGTGAGACCCAGTACTTC; CDR3: CASSLRETQYF
J: TRBJ2-3; size: NA; V: TRBV28; D: TRBD2; DNA: TGTGCCAGCAGTTTATGGTCCGGGGGGGGATCAGATACGCAGTATTTT; CDR3: CASSLWSGGGSDTQYF
J: TRBJ2-2; size: many; V: TRBV6-1; D: TRBD2; DNA: TGTGCCAGCAGTGAATCCCTTATAGCGGGGGGGCCGGTCTCCACCGGGGAGCTGTTTTTT; CDR3: CASSESLIAGGPVSTGELFF
J: TRBJ2-3; size: NA; V: TRBV5-1; D: TRBD2; DNA: TGCGCCAGCAGCTTGGGCGGGGGTGGAACAGATACGCAGTATTTT; CDR3: CASSLGGGGTDTQYF
J: TRBJ2-1; size: few; V: TRBV30; D: TRBD1; DNA: TGTGCCTGGAGGGACAGGGCAAACAATGAGCAGTTCTTC; CDR3: CAWRDRANNEQFF
J: TRBJ2-2; size: NA; V: TRBV9; D: NA; DNA: TGTGCCAGCAGCGTAGTCGGGAATTGGGGTGGCACCGGGGAGCTGTTTTTT; CDR3: CASSVVGNWGGTGELFF
J: TRBJ2-3; size: NA; V: TRBV6-4; D: TRBD2; DNA: TGTGCCAGCAGTGACTCTAGCGGGGGCTCAGATACGCAGTATTTT; CDR3: CASSDSSGGSDTQYF
J: TRBJ2-7; size: NA; V: TRBV7-9; D: TRBD2; DNA: TGTGCCAGCAGCTTAGATCTGTTAGCGGGGAGCTCCTACGAGCAGTACTTC; CDR3: CASSLDLLAGSSYEQYF
J: TRBJ1-6; size: NA; V: TRBV27; D: NA; DNA: TGTGCCAGCAGTTTATCTGTAGGGGATCCTAATTCACCCCTCCACTTT; CDR3: CASSLSVGDPNSPLHF
J: TRBJ2-7; size: NA; V: TRBV7-8; D: TRBD2; DNA: TGTGCCAGCGACACAGGCTGGGCTAGCGGGGGGGTCTACGAGCAGTACTTC; CDR3: CASDTGWASGGVYEQYF
J: TRBJ1-6; size: few; V: TRBV11-2; D: NA; DNA: TGTGCCAGCAGCTCTACGCGGCATTTCCCTTCACCCCTCCACTTT; CDR3: CASSSTRHFPSPLHF
J: TRBJ1-1; size: NA; V: TRBV6-1; D: TRBD1; DNA: TGTGCCAGCAGAGAACCGGGACAGGGGAATGAAGCTTTCTTT; CDR3: CASREPGQGNEAFF
J: TRBJ2-1; size: few; V: TRBV13; D: TRBD2; DNA: TGTGCCAGCAGTGAAGCGGGGTTCCCCTACAATGAGCAGTTCTTC; CDR3: CASSEAGFPYNEQFF
J: TRBJ1-2; size: once; V: TRBV15; D: TRBD1; DNA: TGTGCCACCAGCAGAGAAACGGGACAGTACTATGGCTACACCTTC; CDR3: CATSRETGQYYGYTF